The sequence of this TCR beta chain was determined in a study of Tregs in tolerant kidney transplant recipients. Method: immunoSEQ multiplex PCR; TCRdb's copy keeps in-frame clones and lacks some. The sample has roughly 86,000 clones; 90% to 95% are singletons. Study-wide findings and caveats: Validation in larger populations is needed because few patients were studied. Nucleotide sequences could not be compared across some patients' samples due to primer changes. Antigen-driven expansion was suggested because donor-specific Tregs expanded more than all Tregs in tolerant patients.

As for this clone: The target antigen is unknown.

The nonmyeloablative bone marrow transplants came from related graft donors, with transient mixed chimerism. Unstimulated regulatory T cells (CD4+CD25+CD127-), CD4+CD25- non-regulatory cells, CD4 and CD8 cells were FACS-sorted from thawed PBMCs. Unmatched junction bases numbered 4, after V lost 3 bases and J lost 3 bases. This CDR3 is 15 amino acids long. In germline, CDR1 is LNHNV, CDR2 YYDKDF (reference sequence). J is TRBJ1-5 and V is TRBV15; 8 bases fit TRBD1. The input for sequencing was CD4+ T cells from blood (PBMCs), taken 12 months after the transplant. The receptor was derived from a human patient who received a combined kidney and bone marrow transplant. Some T cells may be graft donor cells. The CDR3 loop reads CATSRDRVNNQPQHF. The CDR3 region has the DNA TGTGCCACCAGCAGGGACAGGGTAAACAATCAGCCCCAGCATTTT.